The 20 T cell receptor beta chains below all came from one sample that was sequenced in a study of early T cells in non-severe SARS-CoV-2 infection (dated by TCRdb to the early 2020s). Library construction relied on 5' RACE. The listed sequencing device is NextSeq 500. TCRdb took the public reads, trimmed them with fastp at Q25, ran MiXCR for clone calling and kept in-frame beta chains. Rows with a matching CDR3 protein are joined into one entry that keeps the most common DNA and genes. The sample table records about 48,000 distinct CDR3 sequences; over 5% of these occur just once. The top ten clones comprise under 5.5% of the sample. This specimen was whole blood, taken at baseline. The origin of the receptors is an adult who was a healthcare worker with PCR-confirmed SARS-CoV-2 infection or an uninfected control (not recorded which).

This clonotype showed up just a few times. V and J are TRBV14 and TRBJ2-5, with a tentative D call TRBD2 (5 bases). Germline CDR1 SGHDN, CDR2 FVKESK. The CDR3 runs 14 residues. Trimming removed 3 bases from V and 2 bases from J, with 10 bases in between. The CDR3 DNA is TGTGCCAGCAGCCACCGAGGGAGTCAAGAGACCCAGTACTTC. Protein sequence: CASSHRGSQETQYF.

With regard to this clonotype: This may arise from a read error, as a much more abundant clone is one base away. V usage is TRBV7-8 and J usage is TRBJ2-5, with D perhaps assigned TRBD1 or TRBD2 (5 bases each). This CDR3 spans 16 amino acids. Germline-derived CDR1 and CDR2 are SGHVS and FQNEAQ. CDR3 protein: CASSLALIPMGETRYF. In DNA, the CDR3 is TGTGCCAGCAGCTTAGCGCTAATACCGATGGGGGAGACCCGGTACTTC.

There are a few counts of this clonotype. The gene calls are TRBV18 and TRBJ2-1; TRBD2 aligns across 11 bases. CDR3 size: 17 residues. Germline V gene sequence: CDR1 KGHSH, CDR2 LQKENI. V trimming: 3 bases; J trimming: 4 bases; junction bases outside the gene matches: 8. For the CDR3, the DNA is TGTGCCAGCTCACCGAGACCCGGGACTAGCGGTTACAATGAGCAGTTCTTC. Amino acid sequence: CASSPRPGTSGYNEQFF.

This clonotype was detected ten times or more. This rearrangement joins TRBV7-2 to TRBJ2-3, with no clear D. Germline CDR1 is SGHTA and CDR2 is FQGNSA. V lost 1 base and J lost 1, with 9 bases in between. CDR3 size: 15 residues. The DNA for the CDR3 is TGTGCCAGCAGCTTAGTGGCCTGGCGCACAGATACGCAGTATTTT. This gives the protein CASSLVAWRTDTQYF.

This clonotype was seen a few times. This chain uses TRBV5-1 with TRBJ2-7; D unclear. This CDR3 spans 14 amino acids. The germline V gene has CDR1 SGHRS and CDR2 YFSETQ. V lost 5 bases, J lost 3 bases, and 15 bases lay in between. CDR3 in amino acids: CASSVLDQNYEQYF. DNA for the CDR3: TGCGCCAGCAGTGTTCTAGACCAAAACTACGAGCAGTACTTC.

The V gene is TRBV19, the J gene TRBJ2-1; D is possibly TRBD2 (5 bases). CDR3 size: 16 residues. The germline V gene has CDR1 LNHDA and CDR2 SQIVND (reference sequence). V shed 0 bases and J shed 1 base, with 10 bases lying between them. CDR3 sequence (DNA): TGTGCCAGTAGTATAGATTCGGGGTGGTCCTACAATGAGCAGTTCTTC. The encoded protein is CASSIDSGWSYNEQFF.

This clonotype has a count of ten or more. V usage is TRBV12-3 or TRBV12-4 and J usage is TRBJ2-3; a weak D match, TRBD2 (7 bases). The CDR3 sequence is 16 residues long. V was trimmed by 5 bases and J by 6 bases, leaving 21 bases between them. The chain's CDR3 is CASSSQGGGPPDTQYF. The CDR3 coding sequence is TGTGCCAGCAGTAGTCAGGGCGGGGGCCCTCCGGATACGCAGTATTTT.

This clonotype has at least ten counts. The V call is TRBV3-1, the J call TRBJ2-3; maybe TRBD2 (6 bases). Trimming pared 2 bases from V and 3 bases from J, leaving 12 bases between. The CDR3 sequence is 15 residues long. Per germline, CDR1 LGHDT and CDR2 YNNKEL (reference sequence). The CDR3 sequence is CASSQKGLWTDTQYF. CDR3 sequence (DNA): TGTGCCAGCAGCCAAAAGGGACTGTGGACAGATACGCAGTATTTT.

This clonotype showed up many times. J is TRBJ2-5 and V is TRBV20-1; possibly TRBD1 or TRBD2 for D (5 bases each). The CDR3 length is 12 residues. Germline V gives CDR1 DFQATT, CDR2 SNEGSKA (reference sequence). CDR3 in DNA: TGCAGCTTACGGAGGACACAAGAGACCCAGTACTTC. Its protein is CSLRRTQETQYF.

This clonotype has ten or more counts. The CDR3 sequence is CASSQKTGGTTEAFF. Here the CDR3 DNA reads TGTGCCAGCTCACAAAAGACAGGGGGGACCACTGAAGCTTTCTTT. This sequence joins TRBV18 and TRBJ1-1; 9 nucleotides line up with TRBD1. This CDR3 has 15 amino acids. CDR1 is KGHSH, CDR2 LQKENI, per germline. V trimming: 4 bases; J trimming: 4 bases; junction bases outside the gene matches: 7.

At least ten counts were recorded for this clonotype. This chain uses TRBV6-4 with TRBJ2-2; D ambiguous. V was cut by 8 bases and J by 1 base, with 8 bases left in between. CDR1 MRHNA and CDR2 SNTAGT come from the germline V gene. This CDR3 region has 13 residues. The CDR3 nucleotides are TGTGCCAGCGCCCCGAAGAACACCGGGGAGCTGTTTTTT. Amino acids: CASAPKNTGELFF.

In its sample, this clonotype was seen many times. CDR3 nucleotide sequence: TGCGCCAGCAGCCAAGAAGTAAATAAGGGGGTAAAACTGTTTTTT. This gives the protein CASSQEVNKGVKLFF. The chain couples TRBV4-1 to TRBJ1-4, with a tentative D call TRBD1 (6 bases). The germline V and J ends were trimmed by 0 bases and 10 bases, with 15 bases remaining between them. CDR1 and CDR2 from the germline V gene are MGHRA and YSYEKL. The CDR3 loop spans 15 amino acids.

There are many counts of this clonotype. The CDR3 DNA is TGCGCCAGCAGCTTGGGTGACAGCTCCTACAATGAGCAGTTCTTC. This gives the protein CASSLGDSSYNEQFF. The chain has TRBV5-1 and TRBJ2-1; D may be TRBD1 (5 bases). Germline assignment: CDR1 SGHRS and CDR2 YFSETQ. The CDR3 sequence is 15 residues long. V lost 0 bases, J lost 0 bases, and 7 bases lay in between.

Many counts were recorded for this clonotype. The V gene is TRBV29-1, the J gene TRBJ1-1; D is undetermined. The V gene's germline CDR1 is SQVTM and CDR2 ANQGSEA. The CDR3 consists of 13 residues. Trimming stripped 1 base from V and 0 bases from J, with 6 bases between. CDR3 sequence reads: CSVEGSMNTEAFF. The CDR3 coding sequence is TGCAGCGTTGAAGGCTCGATGAACACTGAAGCTTTCTTT.

The V and J genes are TRBV6-1 and TRBJ1-2; D might be TRBD1 (5 bases). The V end was cut by 3 bases, the J end by 2 bases, with 10 bases between. Germline loops: CDR1 MNHNS, CDR2 SASEGT. The CDR3 is 14 residues long. The CDR3 spells CASSEVWDNYGYTF. The CDR3 coding sequence is TGTGCCAGCAGTGAGGTCTGGGACAACTATGGCTACACCTTC.

This clonotype was recorded at least ten times. The J gene is TRBJ1-5, the V gene TRBV19; D unclear. The V end was cut by 3 bases, the J end by 5 bases, with 11 bases between. The CDR3 has 14 residues. Looked up from germline, CDR1 is LNHDA and CDR2 is SQIVND (reference sequence). The CDR3 is CASSIRGIHQPQHF. Written as DNA, the CDR3 is TGTGCCAGTAGTATTAGAGGGATCCATCAGCCCCAGCATTTT.

This clonotype was seen only a few times. The chain has TRBV28 and TRBJ2-5; 8 nucleotides align to TRBD1. The CDR3 is made up of 16 amino acids. Germline CDR1 reads MDHEN; CDR2 reads SYDVKM. With 2 bases clipped from V and 1 base from J, the junction kept 6 bases outside the gene matches. CDR3 loop: CASSLGGGQGQETQYF. CDR3 nucleotides: TGTGCCAGCAGTTTAGGTGGTGGACAGGGCCAAGAGACCCAGTACTTC.

This clonotype has at least ten counts. The gene calls are TRBV18 and TRBJ2-7; no firm D call. The CDR3 has 16 amino acids. The germline gives CDR1 KGHSH, CDR2 LQKENI. V shed 0 bases and J shed 1 base, with 13 bases lying between them. CDR3 sequence: CASSPPRDGPSYEQYF. CDR3 nucleotide sequence: TGTGCCAGCTCACCACCTCGAGACGGCCCTTCCTACGAGCAGTACTTC.

Here the CDR3 reads CASSFPGTLEAFF. The CDR3 DNA reads as TGTGCCAGCAGTTTCCCGGGAACTCTTGAAGCTTTCTTT. The chain couples TRBV12-3 or TRBV12-4 to TRBJ1-1; D is unresolved. The CDR3 runs 13 residues. V lost 3 bases, J lost 7 bases, and 12 bases lay in between.

This clonotype was seen a few times. This sequence joins TRBV28 and TRBJ1-1; 10 bases align to TRBD1. CDR1 is MDHEN, CDR2 SYDVKM, per germline. CDR3 length equals 14 residues. Losses at the gene ends were 6 bases for V and 4 bases for J; bases not matched to a gene: 5. The CDR3 sequence: CASSPRDRGTEAFF. Written as DNA, the CDR3 is TGTGCCAGCAGCCCCCGGGACAGGGGCACTGAAGCTTTCTTT.